This T cell receptor (beta chain) was identified during a study of blood T cells in healthy people across ages. The wider study: With template switching, about one barcoded beta molecule was captured per two T cells.

The table lists this clonotype with many counts. Then a second PCR, running roughly 7 to 11 cycles, was carried out with a sample-barcoded 5' primer and a J-beta primer mix. Every sample produced at least 3 million CDR3-containing paired-end reads. Using its own MiXCR run on the 5' RACE reads, TCRdb lists one record per CDR3 protein. This table holds about 650,000 distinct CDR3 sequences, about 51% found once. The CDR3 totals 12 residues. Trimming shortened V by 3 bases and J by 8 bases, and 7 bases separated the two germline ends. The TCR was taken from a woman at least 80 years old in good health. Sequenced sample: blood. The chain uses TRBV12-3 or TRBV12-4 and TRBJ1-4; perhaps TRBD1 as D (5 bases). The CDR3 here is CASSFGGEKLFF. DNA of the CDR3: TGTGCCAGCAGTTTCGGGGGGGAAAAACTGTTTTTT.